The subject of this entry is one T cell receptor beta chain. Its matching antigen is unknown. This entry is derived from a study of T cells expressing NK-cell markers. What made the TCR beta cDNA was 5'RACE template switching with UMIs. No DNA is given; TCRdb re-called the 5' RACE reads and lists each CDR3 protein once. Its table lists approximately 420,000 distinct CDR3 sequences. Study-wide points: Expanded clones of NKG2C+ T cells had an unclear HCMV specificity. For a handful of donors, these clonotypes were likewise the leading ones in the CD3+CD56-NKG2C+ fraction.

The CDR3 totals 16 residues. Germline V lookup: CDR1 MGHRA, CDR2 YSYEKL. The receptor was derived from a woman aged 45 to 65 in good health. The gene calls are TRBV4-1 and TRBJ1-5; TCRdb's D gene call, TRBD1, goes unchecked for lack of DNA. Sequencing was performed on blood T cells: a sorted CD56 or NKG2C T cell subset, CD4+ or CD8+ T cells, or bulk PBMC T cells (not recorded which). CDR3: CASSQRFGTVNQPQHF.